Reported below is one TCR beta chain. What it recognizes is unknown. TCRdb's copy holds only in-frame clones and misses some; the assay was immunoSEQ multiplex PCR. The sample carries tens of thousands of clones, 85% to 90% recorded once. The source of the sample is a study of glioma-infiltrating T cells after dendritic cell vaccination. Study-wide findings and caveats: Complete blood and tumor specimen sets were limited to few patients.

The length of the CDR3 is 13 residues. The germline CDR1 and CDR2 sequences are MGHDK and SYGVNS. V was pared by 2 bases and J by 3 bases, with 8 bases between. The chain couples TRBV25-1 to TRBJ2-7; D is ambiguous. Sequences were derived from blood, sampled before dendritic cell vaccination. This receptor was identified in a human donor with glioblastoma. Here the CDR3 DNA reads TGTGCCAGCAGTGAAACTCCAGGCTACGAGCAGTACTTC. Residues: CASSETPGYEQYF.